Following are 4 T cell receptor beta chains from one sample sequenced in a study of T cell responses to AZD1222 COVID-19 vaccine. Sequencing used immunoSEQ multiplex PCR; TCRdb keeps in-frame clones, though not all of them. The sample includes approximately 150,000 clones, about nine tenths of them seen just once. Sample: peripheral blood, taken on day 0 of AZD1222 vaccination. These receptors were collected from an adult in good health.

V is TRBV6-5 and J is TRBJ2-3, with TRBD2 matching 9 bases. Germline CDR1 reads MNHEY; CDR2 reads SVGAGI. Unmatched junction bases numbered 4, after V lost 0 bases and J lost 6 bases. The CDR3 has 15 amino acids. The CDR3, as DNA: TGTGCCAGCAGTTACTCGGGTCTAGCGGGGGATACGCAGTATTTT. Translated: CASSYSGLAGDTQYF.

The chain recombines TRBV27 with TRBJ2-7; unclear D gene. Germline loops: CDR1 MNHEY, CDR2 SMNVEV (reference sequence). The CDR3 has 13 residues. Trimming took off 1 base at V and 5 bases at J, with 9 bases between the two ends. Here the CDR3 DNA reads TGTGCCAGCAGTTTATTGGTAGGGAACGAGCAGTACTTC. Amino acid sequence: CASSLLVGNEQYF.

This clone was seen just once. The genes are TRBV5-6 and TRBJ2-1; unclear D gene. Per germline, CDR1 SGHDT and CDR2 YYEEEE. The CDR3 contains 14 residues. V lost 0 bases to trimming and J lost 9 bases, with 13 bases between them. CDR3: CASSLVGGGFEQFF. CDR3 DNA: TGTGCCAGCAGCTTGGTAGGTGGTGGTTTTGAGCAGTTCTTC.

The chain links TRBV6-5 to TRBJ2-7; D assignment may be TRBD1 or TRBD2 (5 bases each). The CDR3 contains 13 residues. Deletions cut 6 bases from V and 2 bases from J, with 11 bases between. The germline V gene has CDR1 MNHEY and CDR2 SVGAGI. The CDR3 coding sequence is TGTGCCAGCAGAGGGACGGGGCCCTACGAGCAGTACTTC. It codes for CASRGTGPYEQYF.